The sequence of this TCR beta chain was determined in a study of OX40 agonist ivuxolimab in advanced cancers. Whole-study context: Across the patients, intravenous ivuxolimab was delivered every 2 weeks at 0.01 to 10 mg/kg. Patients with prior anti-PD-1, anti-PD-L1 or anti-CTLA-4 therapy were eligible; approximately 40% had some. The study's findings and limits: No antigen was identified for the clonally expanded peripheral T cells. The study observed clonal expansion of CD4+ and CD8+ blood T cells by week 6 at 0.1 to 3.0 mg/kg.

Comments on this clone: The antigen is unknown.

The CDR3 sequence is 16 residues long. The germline V gene has CDR1 SGHRS and CDR2 YFSETQ. Trimming took off 4 bases at V and 5 bases at J, with 21 bases between the two ends. Clones were read by immunoSEQ multiplex PCR, and TCRdb kept only the in-frame ones, dropping some. This table has around 50,000 clones, 84% appearing once. Specimen: CD4+ or CD8+ T cells sorted from blood, collected in a trial of the OX40 agonist ivuxolimab. The source of this sequence is an adult with an advanced solid tumor such as melanoma, head and neck, liver or kidney cancer. This rearrangement joins TRBV5-1 to TRBJ1-1, with D possibly TRBD1 on 6 matching bases. DNA for the CDR3: TGCGCCAGCAGCCGGGCACTGGGGGGGGCGCATACTGAAGCTTTCTTT. As protein: CASSRALGGAHTEAFF. Together with reference TRBV5-1 and TRBJ1-1, the CDR3 gives the full variable domain: KAGVTQTPRYLIKTRGQQVTLSCSPISGHRSVSWYQQTPGQGLQFLFEYFSETQRNKGNFPGRFSGRQFSNSRSEMNVSTLELGDSALYLCASSRALGGAHTEAFFGQGTRLTVV.